This is a list of T cell receptor beta chains from one sample in a study of neurological immune-mediated disorders. TCRdb re-called the 5' RACE reads through MiXCR, storing one row per CDR3 protein. The data contain 30,000 to 45,000 distinct CDR3 sequences, around 10% of them seen just once; the ten biggest clones take up 3% to 4.5%. The specimen was CD4+ T cells from blood. Receptor source: a woman aged 30 to 39 with HTLV-1-associated myelopathy (HAM/TSP). Each CDR3 is given with its conserved first and last residue. D genes are given only for firm matches. Only some rows state a clone size, as once, few, many or a class for expanded clones.

v_gene	d_gene	abundance	j_gene	CDR3nt	CDR3aa
TRBV25-1	-	-	TRBJ1-1	TGTGCCAGCAGTGGCCACCCTGGGGGGGTTGAAGCTTTCTTT	CASSGHPGGVEAFF
TRBV30	TRBD1	many	TRBJ2-7	TGTGCCTGCCGGGACAGGGGATCCTACGAGCAGTACTTC	CACRDRGSYEQYF
TRBV5-1	TRBD1	many	TRBJ2-3	TGCGCCAGCAGCTTGGGACAGGGGGATAGTACAGATACGCAGTATTTT	CASSLGQGDSTDTQYF
TRBV20-1	TRBD1	many	TRBJ2-2	TGCAGTGCTTGGGACAGGGGTACCGGGGAGCTGTTTTTT	CSAWDRGTGELFF
TRBV7-2	-	many	TRBJ2-3	TGTGCCAGCAGCTCCTCGGGGGTAGATACGCAGTATTTT	CASSSSGVDTQYF
TRBV7-2	TRBD1	many	TRBJ1-5	TGTGCCAGCAGCGCAGGGGGCGGGGGGCAGCCCCAGCATTTT	CASSAGGGGQPQHF
TRBV7-2	TRBD2	many	TRBJ2-2	TGTGCCAGCAGCGGGACTAGCATCTTCAGGGGCGGGGAGCTGTTTTTT	CASSGTSIFRGGELFF
TRBV11-2	-	many	TRBJ2-7	TGTGCCAGCAGCTTAAAAGGCAGGGCCTCCTACGAGCAGTACTTC	CASSLKGRASYEQYF
TRBV7-9	TRBD2	-	TRBJ2-1	TGTGCCAGCAGCTTAGATCATTTGGGACTAGCGGATAAAAATGAGCAGTTCTTC	CASSLDHLGLADKNEQFF
TRBV20-1	-	-	TRBJ2-1	TGCAGTGCTAGAGTCAGGGGAGAGGGGGATGAGCAGTTCTTC	CSARVRGEGDEQFF
TRBV5-1	-	many	TRBJ1-2	TGCGCCAGCAGCTTGGAGGGGCCACAGAGTAGTGGCTACACCTTC	CASSLEGPQSSGYTF
TRBV6-5	-	many	TRBJ2-3	TGTGCCAGCAGTTACAGGGTGTCAGATACGCAGTATTTT	CASSYRVSDTQYF
TRBV11-2	-	few	TRBJ1-1	TGTGCCAGCAGCTCCTCAGAGAACACTGAAGCTTTCTTT	CASSSSENTEAFF
TRBV12-3/TRBV12-4	TRBD1	many	TRBJ1-1	TGTGCCAGCAGTTTGGGACAGGGGAGGTACACTGAAGCTTTCTTT	CASSLGQGRYTEAFF
TRBV18	-	many	TRBJ2-3	TGTGCCAGCTCGGCCGGGAGCGGCCGCACAGATACGCAGTATTTT	CASSAGSGRTDTQYF
TRBV6-5	-	many	TRBJ1-2	TGTGCCAGCACCCCGGCCCCCCGGGATGGCTACACCTTC	CASTPAPRDGYTF
TRBV5-1	TRBD2	-	TRBJ2-7	TGCGCCAGCAGGCGCGGGGGCTCCTACGAGCAGTACTTC	CASRRGGSYEQYF
TRBV20-1	TRBD2	many	TRBJ2-1	TGCAGTGCTAGTGCCGGGACTAGCGGGGGGGTCAATGAGCAGTTCTTC	CSASAGTSGGVNEQFF
TRBV7-2	-	many	TRBJ1-5	TGTGCCAGCAGCTTAGAAAGCAATCAGCCCCAGCATTTT	CASSLESNQPQHF
TRBV20-1	TRBD2	many	TRBJ2-5	TGCAGTGCCCGAATGGCTAGCGGGAATACAGAGACCCAGTACTTC	CSARMASGNTETQYF
TRBV20-1	TRBD2	many	TRBJ2-1	TGCAGTGCTAACGCCCGGGGGGGGCCGGTTGAGCAGTTCTTC	CSANARGGPVEQFF
TRBV7-2	TRBD1	many	TRBJ2-7	TGTGCCAGCAGCCGACAGACAGGGGGGAGCTCCTACGAGCAGTACTTC	CASSRQTGGSSYEQYF
TRBV5-5	-	many	TRBJ2-7	TGTGCCAGCAGCGCAGGGTACGAGCAGTACTTC	CASSAGYEQYF
TRBV20-1	-	many	TRBJ2-4	TGCAGTGCTAGAGGCTTCAGGGGGGACAAAAACATTCAGTACTTC	CSARGFRGDKNIQYF
TRBV20-1	-	many	TRBJ1-1	TGCAGTGCTAGTGAGGGTCACACTGAAGCTTTCTTT	CSASEGHTEAFF
TRBV5-1	TRBD1	many	TRBJ1-1	TGCGCCAGCAGCTTGTCGGGACAGGGTAGGAACACTGAAGCTTTCTTT	CASSLSGQGRNTEAFF
TRBV5-1	-	-	TRBJ1-4	TGCGCCAGCTCCGGAACAGGGATGATTAATGAAAAACTGTTTTTT	CASSGTGMINEKLFF
TRBV12-3/TRBV12-4	-	many	TRBJ1-3	TGTGCCAGCAGTTTACACGGATCTGGAAACACCATATATTTT	CASSLHGSGNTIYF
TRBV12-5	-	many	TRBJ2-2	TGTGCTAGTGGAACGGGGTCGAACACCGGGGAGCTGTTTTTT	CASGTGSNTGELFF